The clone carrying this TCR beta chain was counted between two and nine times. This table comes from immunoSEQ multiplex PCR, and its TCRdb copy is limited to in-frame clones, with some not included. The sample consists of about 130,000 clones, around 78% of them appearing once. The source of the sample is a study of blood T cell repertoires in COVID-19. The specimen was peripheral blood. The TCR sequence derives from a human donor in a cohort sampled during active COVID-19.

Here the CDR3 reads CASGLVERVPWAFF. DNA for the CDR3: TGTGCTAGTGGTTTGGTAGAGCGGGTCCCCTGGGCTTTCTTT. The chain has TRBV12-5 and TRBJ1-1, with D unresolved. From germline, CDR1 is LGHNT and CDR2 FRNRAP. Deletions cut 0 bases from V and 11 bases from J, with 16 bases between. This CDR3 region has 14 residues.